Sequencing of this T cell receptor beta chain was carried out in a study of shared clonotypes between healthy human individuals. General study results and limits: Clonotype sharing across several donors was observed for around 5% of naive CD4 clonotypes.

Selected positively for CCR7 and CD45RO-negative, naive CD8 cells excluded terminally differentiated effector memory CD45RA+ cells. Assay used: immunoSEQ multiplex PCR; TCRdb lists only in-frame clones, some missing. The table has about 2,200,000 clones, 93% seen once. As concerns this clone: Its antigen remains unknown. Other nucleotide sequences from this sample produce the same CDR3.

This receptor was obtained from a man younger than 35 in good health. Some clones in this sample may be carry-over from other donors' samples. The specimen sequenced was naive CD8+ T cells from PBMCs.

CDR3 in amino acids: CASSVAGTGANVLTF. The CDR3 DNA reads TGTGCCAGCAGCGTAGCGGGCACAGGGGCCAACGTCCTGACTTTC. The J gene is TRBJ2-6, the V gene TRBV9; D gene uncertain. Trimming pared 0 bases from V and 4 bases from J, leaving 8 bases between. This CDR3 region has 15 residues. Germline CDR1 SGDLS, CDR2 YYNGEE.